This T cell receptor beta chain was recovered during a study of blood T cell repertoires in COVID-19. The wider study: Acute and convalescent COVID-19 samples came from the United States, Italy and Spain.

Someone with COVID-19 had been met by exposed participants within 2 weeks before study entry. Assay used: immunoSEQ multiplex PCR; TCRdb lists only in-frame clones, some missing. There are 250,000 or so clones in the sample; approximately 88% occur only once, and around 3.7% lies in the top ten. V lost 7 bases and J lost 12, with 12 bases in between. CDR3 length equals 11 residues. CDR1 and CDR2 (germline): MDHEN, SYDVKM. The sample comprised PBMCs or T cells enriched from blood (not recorded which). This chain joins TRBV28 and TRBJ1-4; D may be TRBD1 (6 bases). The TCR comes from a young woman who had been exposed to COVID-19. The CDR3 is CASTTQGQLFF. The CDR3 coding sequence is TGTGCCAGCACAACACAGGGTCAACTGTTTTTT.